These 2 T cell receptor beta chains originate from one sample sequenced in a study of early T cells in non-severe SARS-CoV-2 infection. TCRdb reanalysed the 5' RACE reads using MiXCR and keeps one entry per CDR3 protein. The sample has about 92,000 distinct CDR3 sequences; 13% to 15% are singletons. Input material: whole blood. Receptor source: an adult who was a healthcare worker with PCR-confirmed SARS-CoV-2 infection or an uninfected control (not recorded which).

This chain connects TRBV4-1 to TRBJ2-1, with TRBD2 identical over 12 bases. Germline V lookup: CDR1 MGHRA, CDR2 YSYEKL. With 4 bases clipped from V and 1 base from J, the junction kept 2 bases outside the gene matches. CDR3 length: 16 residues. The CDR3 DNA follows: TGCGCCAGCAGCCCAGGGACTAGCGGGTCCTACAATGAGCAGTTCTTC. Translation: CASSPGTSGSYNEQFF.

This sequence joins TRBV6-5 and TRBJ2-5; D call uncertain. This CDR3 has 11 amino acids. Trimming took off 7 bases at V and 5 bases at J, with 8 bases between the two ends. CDR1 and CDR2 (germline): MNHEY, SVGAGI. The CDR3, as DNA: TGTGCCAGCACCCGCATGGAGACCCAGTACTTC. Protein: CASTRMETQYF.